A single T cell receptor (beta chain) is shown here with its context. Its antigen remains unidentified. This sample was taken from a study of naive and memory T cell subsets. Two oligonucleotides, mixed equimolar, formed the beta constant-region primer covering TRBC1 and TRBC2. The ligated cDNA underwent four PCR rounds using SP2 and nested alpha and beta constant-region primers. TCRdb reprocessed the UMI-ligation and nested PCR reads via MiXCR and lists one record per CDR3 protein. The sample contains 95,000 to 110,000 distinct CDR3 sequences, more than 14% of which appear only once. Between the trimmed V and J ends, which lost 5 bases and 4 bases, there was a span of 17 bases. This CDR3 has 15 amino acids. Study-wide results and caveats: Especially in CD8 cells, naive repertoires contained a few larger clonotypes, possibly CD45RA-re-expressing memory cells.

This sequence joins TRBV12-3 or TRBV12-4 and TRBJ1-1; possible D gene TRBD1, 6 bases. The TCR was taken from a human donor in good health. The sample consisted of naive CD8+ T cells from blood. The CDR3 bases are TGTGCCAGCAGTACCACCGGGAAGGGGGGCACTGAAGCTTTCTTT. Its protein is CASSTTGKGGTEAFF.